This T cell receptor beta chain was recorded in a study of siplizumab effects on memory and regulatory T cells. In regard to this clone: What it recognizes is unknown.

Sequenced by immunoSEQ multiplex PCR; TCRdb stores in-frame clones only, minus some. The sample lists tens of thousands of clones, just over 95% occurring once. A few donor pairs also had unstimulated CD4+ and CD8+ naive and memory subsets sequenced. The CDR3 spans 15 residues. CDR1 is ENHRY and CDR2 is SYGVKD in the germline V gene. Trimming took off 0 bases at V and 2 bases at J, with 9 bases between the two ends. Overall study findings and caveats: Siplizumab, the agent tested, significantly reduced alloreactive sequences traceable to unstimulated CD4+ memory cells. A naive or memory phenotype could not be assigned to roughly 80-97% of the proliferating CD4+ or CD8+ clones. Apparently more diverse than memory cells, naive T cells also seemed major alloresponse contributors.

The V gene is TRBV10-3, the J gene TRBJ2-3; D ambiguous. Sequencing was done on a sample of naive CD8+ T cells sorted from blood. The TCR sequence derives from a human donor in good health. This chain's CDR3 is CAISESAGPTDTQYF. The CDR3 DNA follows: TGTGCCATCAGTGAGTCGGCAGGACCCACAGATACGCAGTATTTT.